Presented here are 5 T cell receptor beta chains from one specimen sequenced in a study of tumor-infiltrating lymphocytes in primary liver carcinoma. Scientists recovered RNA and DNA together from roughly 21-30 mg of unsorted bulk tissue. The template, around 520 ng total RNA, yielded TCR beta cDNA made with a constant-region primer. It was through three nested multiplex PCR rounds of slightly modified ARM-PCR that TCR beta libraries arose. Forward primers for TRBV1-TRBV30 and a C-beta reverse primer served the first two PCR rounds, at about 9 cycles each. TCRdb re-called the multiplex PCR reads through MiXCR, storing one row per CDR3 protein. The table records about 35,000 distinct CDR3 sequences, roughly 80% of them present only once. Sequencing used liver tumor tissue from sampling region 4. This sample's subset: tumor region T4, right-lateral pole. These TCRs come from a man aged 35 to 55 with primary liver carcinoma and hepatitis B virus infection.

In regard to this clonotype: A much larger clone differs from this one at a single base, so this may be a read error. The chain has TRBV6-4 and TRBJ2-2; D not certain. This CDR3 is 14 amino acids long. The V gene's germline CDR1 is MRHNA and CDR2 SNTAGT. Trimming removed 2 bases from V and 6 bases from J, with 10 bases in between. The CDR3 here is CASSDGRWAGELFF. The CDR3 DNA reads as TGTGCCAGCAGTGACGGACGATGGGCCGGGGAGCTGTTTTTT.

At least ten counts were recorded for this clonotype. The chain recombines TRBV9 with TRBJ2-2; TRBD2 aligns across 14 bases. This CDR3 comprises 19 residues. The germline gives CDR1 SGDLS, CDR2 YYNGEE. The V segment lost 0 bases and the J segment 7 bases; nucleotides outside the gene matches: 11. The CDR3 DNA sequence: TGTGCCAGCAGCGTAGTATCCACGTCGGGACTAGCGGGAGTCGGGGAGCTGTTTTTT. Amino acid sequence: CASSVVSTSGLAGVGELFF.

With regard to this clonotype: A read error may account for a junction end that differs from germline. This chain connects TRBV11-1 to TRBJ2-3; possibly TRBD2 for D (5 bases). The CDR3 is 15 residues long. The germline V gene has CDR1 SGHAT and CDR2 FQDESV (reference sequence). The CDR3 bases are TGTGCCAGCAGTTTGCTGAGGGAGAGCACAGTTACGCGGTATTTT. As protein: CASSLLRESTVTRYF.

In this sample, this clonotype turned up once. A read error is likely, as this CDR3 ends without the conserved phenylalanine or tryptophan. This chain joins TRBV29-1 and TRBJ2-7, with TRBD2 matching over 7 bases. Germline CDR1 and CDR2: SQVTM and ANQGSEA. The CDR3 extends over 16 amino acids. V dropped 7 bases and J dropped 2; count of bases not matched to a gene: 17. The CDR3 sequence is CSAMTSGRGTPYEQYL. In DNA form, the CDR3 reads TGCAGCGCCATGACATCTGGGAGGGGCACTCCCTACGAGCAGTACTTA.

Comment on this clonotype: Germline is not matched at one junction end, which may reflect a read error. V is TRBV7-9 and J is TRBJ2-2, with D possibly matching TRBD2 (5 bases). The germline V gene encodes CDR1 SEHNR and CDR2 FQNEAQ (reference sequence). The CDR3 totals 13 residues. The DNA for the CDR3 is TGTGCCAGCAGCCCCAACCCCTACGGGGAGCTGCTTTTT. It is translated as CASSPNPYGELLF.